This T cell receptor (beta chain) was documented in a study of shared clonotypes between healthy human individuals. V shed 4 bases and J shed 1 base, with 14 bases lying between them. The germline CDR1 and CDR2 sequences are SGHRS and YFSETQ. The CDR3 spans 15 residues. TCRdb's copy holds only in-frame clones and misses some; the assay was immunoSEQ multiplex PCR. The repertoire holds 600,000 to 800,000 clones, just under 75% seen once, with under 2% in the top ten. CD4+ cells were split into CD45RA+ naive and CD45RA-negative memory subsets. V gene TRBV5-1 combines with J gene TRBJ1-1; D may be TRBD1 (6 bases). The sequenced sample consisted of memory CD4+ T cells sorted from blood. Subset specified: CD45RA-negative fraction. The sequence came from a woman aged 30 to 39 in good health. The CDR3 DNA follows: TGCGCCAGCAGCGGGGGCAGGGTTGGGAACACTGAAGCTTTCTTT. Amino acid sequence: CASSGGRVGNTEAFF. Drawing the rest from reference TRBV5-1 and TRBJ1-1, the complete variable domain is KAGVTQTPRYLIKTRGQQVTLSCSPISGHRSVSWYQQTPGQGLQFLFEYFSETQRNKGNFPGRFSGRQFSNSRSEMNVSTLELGDSALYLCASSGGRVGNTEAFFGQGTRLTVV.